The T cell receptor beta chain under discussion was sequenced for a study of spatial heterogeneity in lung cancer. Findings and limits, study-wide: Among blood samples, ubiquitous expanded tumor TCRs appeared more at resection than at follow-up.

In regard to this clonotype: The antigen is unknown.

TCRdb independently ran MiXCR on the 5' RACE reads; one entry per CDR3 protein. Here the sample spans roughly 79,000 distinct CDR3 sequences, around 7.8% being singletons. Deletions cut 1 base from V and 0 bases from J, with 7 bases between. Germline V gives CDR1 MGHRA, CDR2 YSYEKL. The CDR3 has 14 residues. The sample's time point: sample taken at primary tumor resection. The source was PBMCs, collected at surgery. V and J are TRBV4-1 and TRBJ2-7, with no clear D. The source is a male donor with early-stage non-small cell lung cancer. CDR3 nucleotide sequence: TGCGCCAGCAGCCAAGTCCCCAGCTCCTACGAGCAGTACTTC. Translation gives CASSQVPSSYEQYF.